Following are 28 T cell receptor beta chains from one sample sequenced in a study of identical twins. Each CDR3 protein gets one entry after TCRdb re-called the 5' RACE reads with MiXCR. This table has around 690,000 distinct CDR3 sequences, about 20% appearing once. A further study also used this sample, focusing on T cells expressing NK-cell markers.

The sequencing sample was made of PBMCs. The receptors come from a woman aged 18-35 years in good health.

This chain joins TRBV5-6 and TRBJ1-1; a weak D match, TRBD1 (5 bases). This CDR3 contains 14 residues. CDR1 is SGHDT, CDR2 YYEEEE, per germline. Trimming stripped 3 bases from V and 4 bases from J, with 13 bases between. The CDR3 spells CASSWGTSGTEAFF. CDR3 DNA sequence: TGTGCCAGCAGCTGGGGGACCTCGGGCACTGAAGCTTTCTTT.

The table lists this clonotype with a few counts. The J gene is TRBJ2-7, the V gene TRBV28; D possibly corresponds to TRBD1 (6 bases). V was clipped by 6 bases and J by 9 bases, with 15 bases between them. The germline CDR1 and CDR2 sequences are MDHEN and SYDVKM. There are 12 residues in the CDR3. The CDR3: CASSYRVLGQYF. The CDR3 region has the DNA TGTGCCAGCAGCTACAGGGTATTAGGGCAGTACTTC.

The gene calls are TRBV14 and TRBJ2-3; TRBD2 might be the D (6 bases). The germline CDR1 and CDR2 sequences are SGHDN and FVKESK. Trimming cost V 4 bases and J 1 base, with 15 bases left between them. This CDR3 is 16 amino acids long. For the CDR3, the DNA is TGTGCCAGCAGCCCCACACTGGGGGAGGGCACAGATACGCAGTATTTT. It yields the protein CASSPTLGEGTDTQYF.

This clonotype appeared many times. The chain carries TRBV20-1 and TRBJ2-3; D may be TRBD2 (6 bases). V was pared by 0 bases and J by 5 bases, with 9 bases between. From germline, CDR1 is DFQATT and CDR2 SNEGSKA (reference sequence). The CDR3 covers 13 residues. This CDR3 is CSARDGGRDTQYF. CDR3 DNA: TGCAGTGCTAGAGATGGAGGGAGAGATACGCAGTATTTT.

Many counts were recorded for this clonotype. The V call is TRBV12-3 or TRBV12-4, the J call TRBJ2-7, with 10 bases matching TRBD2. The CDR3 totals 15 residues. The V gene end was trimmed by 6 bases and the J gene end by 6 bases; junction bases not matched to a gene: 11. The CDR3 region is CASRQRGTSVSEQYF. CDR3 bases: TGTGCCAGCAGGCAGAGAGGGACTAGCGTCTCCGAGCAGTACTTC.

The chain recombines TRBV20-1 with TRBJ2-1, with TRBD2 as a possible D gene (7 bases). The CDR3 runs 14 residues. Germline V lookup: CDR1 DFQATT, CDR2 SNEGSKA (reference sequence). Trimming pared 6 bases from V and 5 bases from J, leaving 17 bases between. The CDR3 reads CSAWGRERNNEQFF. CDR3 sequence (DNA): TGCAGTGCGTGGGGGCGGGAGCGCAACAATGAGCAGTTCTTC.

The chain uses TRBV20-1 and TRBJ2-1; TRBD2 aligns across 10 bases. CDR3 length: 16 residues. The V and J ends lost 2 bases and 9 bases, in that order; junction bases with no gene match: 13. The germline V gene has CDR1 DFQATT and CDR2 SNEGSKA (reference sequence). The chain's CDR3 is CSARRGVVAGGREQFF. The DNA for the CDR3 is TGCAGTGCTAGAAGAGGTGTGGTAGCGGGAGGCCGTGAGCAGTTCTTC.

In this sample, this clonotype turned up many times. This chain's CDR3 is CASSLDGPMNTEAFF. The CDR3, as DNA: TGCGCCAGCAGCTTGGACGGGCCCATGAACACTGAAGCTTTCTTT. The V call is TRBV5-1, the J call TRBJ1-1; D is ambiguous. Trimming removed 0 bases at V and 0 bases at J, with 9 bases between. This CDR3 contains 15 residues. In germline, CDR1 is SGHRS, CDR2 YFSETQ.

This clonotype has a handful of counts. The rearrangement joins TRBV5-1 to TRBJ2-1; 14 bases are a match to TRBD2. The CDR3 runs 16 residues. In germline, CDR1 is SGHRS, CDR2 YFSETQ. V lost 7 bases and J lost 4; bases outside the gene matches: 7. The CDR3 loop reads CASLETSGRGYNEQFF. The DNA for the CDR3 is TGCGCCAGCTTGGAGACTAGCGGGAGGGGGTACAATGAGCAGTTCTTC.

This clonotype showed up just a few times. The genes are TRBV29-1 and TRBJ1-1; D is uncertain. V was pared by 6 bases and J by 10 bases, with 15 bases between. Germline assignment: CDR1 SQVTM and CDR2 ANQGSEA. This CDR3 is 11 amino acids long. The DNA of the CDR3 is TGCAGCGTGGGATCCGGGAAAGTAGCTTTCTTT. Its protein product is CSVGSGKVAFF.

This clonotype showed up many times. The chain uses TRBV5-6 and TRBJ1-5; TRBD1 agrees at 9 bases. With 6 bases clipped from V and 4 bases from J, the junction kept 8 bases outside the gene matches. This CDR3 region has 15 residues. Germline CDR1 reads SGHDT; CDR2 reads YYEEEE. DNA for the CDR3: TGTGCCAGCACCTTATGGACAGGGGAGAATCAGCCCCAGCATTTT. It encodes CASTLWTGENQPQHF. The full variable domain, its missing parts supplied by reference TRBV5-6 and TRBJ1-5, is DAGVTQSPTHLIKTRGQQVTLRCSPKSGHDTVSWYQQALGQGPQFIFQYYEEEERQRGNFPDRFSGHQFPNYSSELNVNALLLGDSALYLCASTLWTGENQPQHFGDGTRLSIL.

This clonotype was counted ten times or more. The chain combines TRBV7-2 with TRBJ2-1, with 10 positions matching TRBD1. In germline, CDR1 is SGHTA, CDR2 FQGNSA. This CDR3 comprises 15 residues. After removal of 2 bases from V and 5 bases from J, the junction contained 3 bases not matched to a gene. The CDR3 region is CASSLRDRGHNEQFF. The CDR3 DNA reads as TGTGCCAGCAGCTTACGGGACAGGGGCCACAATGAGCAGTTCTTC.

V usage is TRBV20-1 and J usage is TRBJ2-7; 8 bases are shared with TRBD2. Germline CDR1 and CDR2: DFQATT and SNEGSKA (reference sequence). The CDR3 contains 14 residues. Trimming removed 3 bases from V and 2 bases from J; junction bases left unmatched: 6. The CDR3 loop is CSASVAGKAYEQYF. The CDR3 DNA is TGCAGTGCTAGCGTAGCGGGAAAGGCCTACGAGCAGTACTTC.

V is TRBV27 and J is TRBJ2-7; TRBD1 agrees at 7 bases. Germline CDR1 reads MNHEY; CDR2 reads SMNVEV (reference sequence). J lost 3 bases, V lost 1 base, and 9 bases had no gene match. The CDR3 runs to 16 residues. CDR3 DNA sequence: TGTGCCAGCAGTTTATTCCAAACACAGGGGAACTACGAGCAGTACTTC. Residues: CASSLFQTQGNYEQYF.

This clonotype was observed a few times. The CDR3: CATSFQPTDNEQFF. The CDR3 bases are TGTGCCACCAGCTTTCAGCCGACAGACAATGAGCAGTTCTTC. The V and J genes are TRBV15 and TRBJ2-1, with a tentative D call TRBD1 (5 bases). Germline assignment: CDR1 LNHNV and CDR2 YYDKDF (reference sequence). The CDR3 spans 14 residues. V lost 5 bases and J 5 bases, leaving 13 bases between the germline ends.

The chain combines TRBV25-1 with TRBJ2-1; D remains ambiguous. Germline V lookup: CDR1 MGHDK, CDR2 SYGVNS. Trimming removed 4 bases from V and 15 bases from J, with 10 bases in between. The CDR3 totals 10 residues. CDR3 nucleotide sequence: TGTGCCAGCAGTGGACCTCGTGTGTTCTTC. This codes for CASSGPRVFF.

The chain couples TRBV10-3 to TRBJ2-2; perhaps TRBD1 as D (5 bases). CDR1 is ENHRY and CDR2 is SYGVKD in the germline V gene. V dropped 10 bases and J dropped 2 bases, with 14 bases sitting between them. The CDR3 consists of 14 residues. Here the CDR3 reads CATPHGQNTGELFF. As DNA, the CDR3 is TGTGCCACCCCTCACGGACAAAACACCGGGGAGCTGTTTTTT.

Ten or more counts support this clonotype. The J gene is TRBJ1-5, the V gene TRBV5-1, with D perhaps TRBD1 (6 bases). The CDR3 is 15 residues long. Trimming removed 3 bases from V and 5 bases from J, with 15 bases in between. Germline V lookup: CDR1 SGHRS, CDR2 YFSETQ. Written as DNA, the CDR3 is TGCGCCAGCAGCTCAGCGGGGGCAAAGGATCAGCCCCAGCATTTT. It specifies CASSSAGAKDQPQHF.

In its sample, this clonotype was seen a few times. The chain recombines TRBV20-1 with TRBJ1-6; 7 bases agree with TRBD1. J gave up 8 bases and V 6 bases, and 4 bases lay outside the gene matches. CDR1 is DFQATT, CDR2 SNEGSKA, per germline (reference sequence). The CDR3 is 12 amino acids. The CDR3 reads CSARQGDSPLHF. CDR3 nucleotide sequence: TGCAGTGCGAGACAGGGAGATTCACCCCTCCACTTT.

This chain joins TRBV7-8 and TRBJ1-5; no firm D call. Germline V gene data show CDR1 as SGHVS and CDR2 as FQNEAQ. CDR3 length equals 17 residues. V was clipped by 1 base and J by 8 bases, with 21 bases between them. CDR3 sequence: CASSLGFRASSWEPQHF. DNA of the CDR3: TGTGCCAGCAGCTTAGGTTTCCGGGCCAGTTCTTGGGAGCCCCAGCATTTT.

This chain links TRBV9 with TRBJ2-3; 7 nucleotides match TRBD2. The CDR3 covers 16 residues. V gave up 3 bases and J gave up 3 bases; unmatched junction bases: 10. Germline V gene data show CDR1 as SGDLS and CDR2 as YYNGEE. The CDR3 loop reads CASSGSESGETDTQYF. The CDR3 DNA reads as TGTGCCAGCAGCGGGAGTGAAAGCGGGGAAACAGATACGCAGTATTTT.

This clonotype was seen a handful of times. V usage is TRBV7-9 and J usage is TRBJ2-5; 7 bases are shared with TRBD2. In germline, CDR1 is SEHNR, CDR2 FQNEAQ (reference sequence). This CDR3 is 13 amino acids long. V gave up 6 bases and J gave up 3 bases; unmatched junction bases: 4. The CDR3 protein is CASRSSGKETQYF. CDR3 sequence (DNA): TGTGCCAGCAGGTCTAGCGGTAAAGAGACCCAGTACTTC.

This clonotype showed up just a few times. The CDR3 sequence is CASSLAGTENTEAFF. The CDR3 DNA reads as TGCGCCAGCAGCTTGGCCGGGACAGAGAACACTGAAGCTTTCTTT. This sequence joins TRBV5-1 and TRBJ1-1; 7 bases are shared with TRBD1. V dropped 0 bases and J dropped 1; count of bases not matched to a gene: 3. This CDR3 spans 15 amino acids. CDR1 SGHRS and CDR2 YFSETQ come from the germline V gene.

This chain uses TRBV27 with TRBJ1-1; TRBD1 matches 11 bases. This CDR3 is 13 amino acids long. Germline-derived CDR1 and CDR2 are MNHEY and SMNVEV (reference sequence). Trimming cost V 2 bases and J 10 bases; bases outside gene matches: 3. The DNA for the CDR3 is TGTGCCAGCAGTTTAGGGACAGGGGGGAGAGCTTTCTTT. It translates to CASSLGTGGRAFF.

This clonotype appeared a few times. The V call is TRBV12-3 or TRBV12-4, the J call TRBJ2-5, with D possibly TRBD2 on 6 matching bases. Between the trimmed V and J ends, which lost 5 bases and 4 bases, there was a span of 14 bases. The CDR3 length is 14 residues. The CDR3 DNA reads TGTGCCAGCAGTCCCCAGACTAGGGGAGAGACCCAGTACTTC. Translated: CASSPQTRGETQYF.

CDR3: CASVTGLAYGYTF. The CDR3 DNA is TGTGCCAGTGTGACAGGGCTTGCGTATGGCTACACCTTC. The genes are TRBV19 and TRBJ1-2; 7 nucleotides align to TRBD1. The V gene end was trimmed by 8 bases and the J gene end by 5 bases; junction bases not matched to a gene: 8. This CDR3 spans 13 amino acids. Germline CDR1 LNHDA, CDR2 SQIVND (reference sequence).

This clonotype was seen more than once but under ten times. This chain links TRBV12-3 or TRBV12-4 with TRBJ1-2; D is ambiguous. V dropped 6 bases and J dropped 6 bases, with 11 bases sitting between them. The CDR3 totals 12 residues. The CDR3 coding sequence is TGTGCCAGCAGCCCGGGATTGAATGGCTACACCTTC. Amino acids: CASSPGLNGYTF.

The chain recombines TRBV5-6 with TRBJ2-1; TRBD1 agrees at 7 bases. CDR1 SGHDT and CDR2 YYEEEE come from the germline V gene. The V segment lost 4 bases and the J segment 15 bases; nucleotides outside the gene matches: 13. The CDR3 contains 13 residues. The CDR3 DNA is TGTGCCAGCAGCATAGGTAGGGGGCCCGCGGGGTTCTTC. As protein: CASSIGRGPAGFF.